The 31 T cell receptor beta chains below come from one sample, sequenced in a study of CD8 T cells in ankylosing spondylitis. TCRdb re-called the 5' RACE reads through MiXCR, storing one row per CDR3 protein. Here the sample spans approximately 290,000 distinct CDR3 sequences, around 20% being singletons. Sequencing was performed on blood, either unsorted or a sorted T cell fraction (not recorded which). The receptors stem from a female donor with ankylosing spondylitis or in good health (not recorded which).

This clonotype has only a few counts. V gene TRBV4-1 combines with J gene TRBJ2-1; the match to TRBD2 covers 7 bases. Germline V lookup: CDR1 MGHRA, CDR2 YSYEKL. The CDR3 is 16 residues long. J lost 4 bases, V lost 1 base, and 7 bases had no gene match. As DNA, the CDR3 is TGCGCCAGCAGCCAAGTAACTAGCGCGCCGTACAATGAGCAGTTCTTC. This encodes CASSQVTSAPYNEQFF.

This clonotype was seen a few times. The chain recombines TRBV20-1 with TRBJ1-2; D may be TRBD1 (5 bases). The germline gives CDR1 DFQATT, CDR2 SNEGSKA (reference sequence). V was cut by 4 bases and J by 2 bases, with 11 bases left in between. This CDR3 contains 13 residues. As DNA, the CDR3 is TGCAGTGCTATTTACCAGGGAAACTATGGCTACACCTTC. Translated, it gives CSAIYQGNYGYTF.

This clonotype occurred a few times. The rearrangement uses TRBV24-1 and TRBJ2-3, with D unclear. The germline V gene encodes CDR1 KGHDR and CDR2 SFDVKD. CDR3 length: 10 amino acids. The V gene lost 3 bases and the J gene lost 10 bases, with 4 bases spanning the gap. This chain's CDR3 is CATSDLPQYF. The CDR3 DNA reads as TGTGCCACCAGTGATCTCCCGCAGTATTTT.

The gene calls are TRBV9 and TRBJ2-5; the D gene is possibly TRBD2 (5 bases). This CDR3 spans 14 amino acids. The germline V and J ends were trimmed by 0 bases and 5 bases, with 11 bases remaining between them. Germline loops: CDR1 SGDLS, CDR2 YYNGEE. The CDR3 region is CASSVVAGQETQYF. The DNA for the CDR3 is TGTGCCAGCAGCGTAGTTGCGGGCCAGGAGACCCAGTACTTC.

The CDR3 DNA reads TGTGCCAGCAGTTCCATCTATGGCTACACCTTC. Its protein is CASSSIYGYTF. The gene calls are TRBV6-5 and TRBJ1-2, with D unclear. From germline, CDR1 is MNHEY and CDR2 SVGAGI. Trimming took off 4 bases at V and 4 bases at J, with 4 bases between the two ends. This CDR3 is 11 amino acids long.

This clonotype was observed a handful of times. The gene calls are TRBV15 and TRBJ2-7; D remains ambiguous. V was trimmed by 1 base and J by 3 bases, leaving 10 bases between them. The germline gives CDR1 LNHNV, CDR2 YYDKDF (reference sequence). The CDR3 length is 14 residues. For the CDR3, the DNA is TGTGCCACCAGCAGAGCAGGATCCCACTACGAGCAGTACTTC. Translation: CATSRAGSHYEQYF.

V and J are TRBV20-1 and TRBJ2-1; D unclear. Germline values: CDR1 DFQATT, CDR2 SNEGSKA (reference sequence). There are 15 residues in the CDR3. The V end was cut by 5 bases, the J end by 0 bases, with 14 bases between. CDR3 nucleotides: TGCAGTGCTCCCAATCCGGGCAGCTCCTACAATGAGCAGTTCTTC. The encoded protein is CSAPNPGSSYNEQFF.

The chain carries TRBV9 and TRBJ2-7; a weak D match, TRBD2 (5 bases). The CDR3 runs 13 residues. The V end was cut by 2 bases, the J end by 7 bases, with 13 bases between. CDR1 and CDR2 (germline): SGDLS, YYNGEE. CDR3 sequence reads: CASSVSVSGEQYF. In nucleotides, the CDR3 is TGTGCCAGCAGCGTCTCTGTCTCGGGGGAGCAGTACTTC.

This clonotype was seen at least ten times. V usage is TRBV24-1 and J usage is TRBJ2-5; TRBD2 is a possible D gene (6 bases). Between the trimmed V and J ends, which lost 4 bases and 5 bases, there was a span of 13 bases. The CDR3 loop spans 14 amino acids. Germline V gene data show CDR1 as KGHDR and CDR2 as SFDVKD. The CDR3 DNA reads TGTGCCACCAGTGAGGGGGGTCACGAGGAGACCCAGTACTTC. It translates to CATSEGGHEETQYF.

This sequence joins TRBV6-1 and TRBJ2-2; a weak D match, TRBD2 (5 bases). V gave up 7 bases and J gave up 5 bases, with 11 bases separating them. The CDR3 runs 13 residues. Germline V gene lookup returns CDR1 MNHNS and CDR2 SASEGT. The CDR3 DNA follows: TGTGCCAGCAAACCGGGCGGGACCGGGGAGCTGTTTTTT. Protein sequence: CASKPGGTGELFF.

This clonotype was detected a few times. The chain employs TRBV29-1 and TRBJ2-7; 15 bases match TRBD2. Germline V gene lookup returns CDR1 SQVTM and CDR2 ANQGSEA. The CDR3 sequence is 13 residues long. Unmatched junction bases numbered 5, after V lost 6 bases and J lost 8 bases. The DNA for the CDR3 is TGCAGCGTGAAAGGACTAGCGGGAGGGAAGCAGTACTTC. This codes for CSVKGLAGGKQYF.

This clonotype was seen repeatedly, ten times or more. The chain combines TRBV12-3 or TRBV12-4 with TRBJ2-1; 14 bases map to TRBD2. The CDR3 length is 16 residues. Trimming took 4 bases from V and 7 from J; bases not matched to a gene: 6. The CDR3 sequence is CASSSGLAGVKNEQFF. CDR3 nucleotides: TGTGCCAGCAGTTCGGGACTAGCGGGAGTGAAGAATGAGCAGTTCTTC.

This clonotype appeared many times. The gene calls are TRBV7-2 and TRBJ1-1, with a weak D call TRBD1 (5 bases). Trimming took off 3 bases at V and 1 base at J, with 9 bases between the two ends. CDR3 length: 14 residues. Germline assignment: CDR1 SGHTA and CDR2 FQGNSA. In nucleotides, the CDR3 is TGTGCCAGCAGCTTCGGGGGAGAGAACACTGAAGCTTTCTTT. Translating gives CASSFGGENTEAFF.

The chain is built from TRBV7-9 and TRBJ2-5, with a tentative D call TRBD1 (5 bases). V lost 3 bases, J lost 9 bases, and 14 bases lay in between. The CDR3 is 13 residues long. Germline CDR1 reads SEHNR; CDR2 reads FQNEAQ (reference sequence). CDR3 protein: CASSLSPPQAQYF. The CDR3 coding sequence is TGTGCCAGCAGCTTGTCACCACCACAGGCCCAGTACTTC. The full variable domain, in which reference TRBV7-9 and TRBJ2-5 provide the parts outside the CDR3, is DTGVSQNPRHKITKRGQNVTFRCDPISEHNRLYWYRQTLGQGPEFLTYFQNEAQLEKSRLLSDRFSAERPKGSFSTLEIQRTEQGDSAMYLCASSLSPPQAQYFGPGTRLLVL.

The table lists this clonotype with many counts. The chain uses TRBV12-3 or TRBV12-4 and TRBJ1-3; 10 bases fit TRBD1. Germline trimming cut 4 bases from V and 1 base from J; bases unmatched to any gene: 7. The CDR3 extends over 17 amino acids. The CDR3 protein is CASSSGQGYISGNTIYF. CDR3 in DNA: TGTGCCAGCAGTTCGGGACAGGGGTACATATCTGGAAACACCATATATTTT.

In its sample, this clonotype was seen many times. This chain connects TRBV7-2 to TRBJ1-1; D remains ambiguous. The CDR3 runs 14 residues. Germline V gene data show CDR1 as SGHTA and CDR2 as FQGNSA. V lost 1 base and J 1 base, leaving 7 bases between the germline ends. The CDR3 here is CASSLVPGNTEAFF. DNA for the CDR3: TGTGCCAGCAGCTTAGTTCCGGGGAACACTGAAGCTTTCTTT.

This clonotype has a count of ten or more. The chain combines TRBV10-3 with TRBJ2-7; tentatively, D is TRBD1 or TRBD2 (5 bases each). Germline CDR1 and CDR2: ENHRY and SYGVKD. CDR3 length: 15 amino acids. Deletions cut 3 bases from V and 3 bases from J, with 15 bases between. For the CDR3, the DNA is TGTGCCATCAGTGACTATCGGGACGGGGACTACGAGCAGTACTTC. Its translation is CAISDYRDGDYEQYF.

The chain uses TRBV29-1 and TRBJ1-2, with D unclear. The V gene's germline CDR1 is SQVTM and CDR2 ANQGSEA. This CDR3 is built from 10 residues. Deletions cut 5 bases from V and 4 bases from J, with 5 bases between. Here the CDR3 DNA reads TGCAGCGTTCGATCCTATGGCTACACCTTC. Protein: CSVRSYGYTF.

The rearrangement links TRBV6-5 to TRBJ1-2, with unresolved D. Trimming took 4 bases from V and 3 from J, leaving 9 bases between them. The V gene's germline CDR1 is MNHEY and CDR2 SVGAGI. This CDR3 is 13 amino acids long. The CDR3 DNA is TGTGCCAGCAGTTCTTGGCGGCACTATGGCTACACCTTC. Translating gives CASSSWRHYGYTF.

The genes are TRBV12-3 or TRBV12-4 and TRBJ2-2; D could derive from TRBD1 or TRBD2 (6 bases each). The CDR3 has 16 residues. V was pared by 3 bases and J by 4 bases, with 15 bases between. CDR3: CASSFGGPRGTGELFF. The CDR3 DNA follows: TGTGCCAGCAGTTTTGGGGGGCCGCGGGGCACCGGGGAGCTGTTTTTT.

With respect to this clonotype: Since a much larger clone is just one base distant, this may be a read error. V is TRBV6-2 or TRBV6-3 and J is TRBJ2-7; the match to TRBD2 covers 7 bases. The CDR3 has 13 residues. CDR1 MNHEY and CDR2 SVGEGT come from the germline V gene. The CDR3 DNA is TGTACCAGCCGACTAGCCCTCTCCTACGAGCAGTACTTC. Translated, it gives CTSRLALSYEQYF.

This clonotype was counted many times. The CDR3 reads CSVRTGEETQYF. As DNA, the CDR3 is TGCAGCGTTCGGACAGGGGAGGAGACCCAGTACTTC. V usage is TRBV29-1 and J usage is TRBJ2-5, with 9 nucleotides matching TRBD1. From germline, CDR1 is SQVTM and CDR2 ANQGSEA. The CDR3 is 12 residues long. With V trimmed by 5 bases and J by 5 bases, 3 bases remained unmatched.

This clonotype was counted ten times or more. The chain links TRBV10-3 to TRBJ2-3; 14 nucleotides match TRBD2. The CDR3 loop spans 15 amino acids. V was clipped by 7 bases and J by 4 bases; unmatched bases: 4. The germline gives CDR1 ENHRY, CDR2 SYGVKD. The CDR3 is CAIKGTSGSPDTQYF. The CDR3 coding sequence is TGTGCCATCAAAGGGACTAGCGGGAGCCCAGATACGCAGTATTTT.

The V and J genes are TRBV15 and TRBJ2-7; tentatively, D is TRBD2 (5 bases). Germline values: CDR1 LNHNV, CDR2 YYDKDF (reference sequence). The CDR3 runs to 16 residues. The ends were cut back, 0 bases at V and 3 bases at J, with 15 bases in the middle. CDR3 amino acids: CATSRDSTGSSYEQYF. The CDR3 DNA reads TGTGCCACCAGCAGAGATTCAACGGGATCCAGCTACGAGCAGTACTTC.

This clonotype is a singleton in its sample. The chain employs TRBV30 and TRBJ2-1, with 10 bases aligning to TRBD2. Unmatched junction bases numbered 14, after V lost 4 bases and J lost 8 bases. Germline V gene lookup returns CDR1 GTSNPN and CDR2 SVGIG (reference sequence). The CDR3 extends over 16 amino acids. The CDR3 reads CAWIPFSGLAGDEQFF. Here the CDR3 DNA reads TGTGCCTGGATCCCCTTTAGCGGGCTAGCGGGAGATGAGCAGTTCTTC.

This clonotype was detected only a few times. This rearrangement joins TRBV30 to TRBJ2-1, with D unresolved. The CDR3 has 11 amino acids. CDR1 and CDR2 (germline): GTSNPN, SVGIG (reference sequence). The germline V and J ends were trimmed by 8 bases and 12 bases, with 17 bases remaining between them. CDR3 sequence: CAVVYPKSQFF. The CDR3 DNA follows: TGTGCCGTCGTGTATCCCAAATCGCAGTTCTTC.

This clonotype is a singleton in its sample. V gene TRBV12-5 combines with J gene TRBJ2-5; TRBD1 matches 10 bases. There are 15 residues in the CDR3. With 4 bases clipped from V and 5 bases from J, the junction kept 7 bases outside the gene matches. Germline-derived CDR1 and CDR2 are LGHNT and FRNRAP. CDR3 nucleotides: TGTGCTAGTGGTTCTGGGACAGGGGTGGAGGAGACCCAGTACTTC. Its protein is CASGSGTGVEETQYF.

CDR3 residues: CASSSGTGGFRVETQYF. The CDR3 coding sequence is TGTGCCAGCAGTTCCGGGACAGGGGGTTTTCGGGTGGAGACCCAGTACTTC. The rearrangement joins TRBV6-2 or TRBV6-3 to TRBJ2-5; 11 nucleotides line up with TRBD1. V trimming: 4 bases; J trimming: 5 bases; junction bases outside the gene matches: 12. The CDR3 is 17 residues long. Germline CDR1 and CDR2: MNHEY and SVGEGT.

V gene TRBV6-5 combines with J gene TRBJ1-1; 9 nucleotides agree with TRBD1. The germline CDR1 and CDR2 sequences are MNHEY and SVGAGI. The V and J ends lost 4 bases and 10 bases, in that order; junction bases with no gene match: 4. This CDR3 is built from 12 residues. CDR3 residues: CASSSTGGRAFF. CDR3 bases: TGTGCCAGCAGTTCAACAGGGGGCCGAGCTTTCTTT.

This clonotype was seen only a few times. V usage is TRBV5-1 and J usage is TRBJ2-5; D not resolved. The V gene's germline CDR1 is SGHRS and CDR2 YFSETQ. The CDR3 covers 13 residues. Trimming left V 1 base short and J 4 bases short, with 8 bases between. In DNA, the CDR3 is TGCGCCAGCAGCTTGTTCGTGGGAGAGACCCAGTACTTC. It specifies CASSLFVGETQYF. Complete variable domain (other parts from reference TRBV5-1 and TRBJ2-5): KAGVTQTPRYLIKTRGQQVTLSCSPISGHRSVSWYQQTPGQGLQFLFEYFSETQRNKGNFPGRFSGRQFSNSRSEMNVSTLELGDSALYLCASSLFVGETQYFGPGTRLLVL.

The gene calls are TRBV15 and TRBJ2-7; D is unresolved. This CDR3 comprises 15 residues. The V and J ends lost 3 bases and 3 bases respectively, with 15 bases between them. The germline V gene has CDR1 LNHNV and CDR2 YYDKDF (reference sequence). CDR3 coding DNA: TGTGCCACCAGCAGGACCCCAGGCCCCTTCTACGAGCAGTACTTC. Protein: CATSRTPGPFYEQYF.